This is a list of T cell receptor beta chains from one sample in a study of neoadjuvant anti-PD-1 for oral cavity cancer. Method: immunoSEQ multiplex PCR; TCRdb's copy keeps in-frame clones and lacks some. The table lists about 61,000 clones, approximately 79% of them singletons. This material consisted of PBMCs, taken before nivolumab (anti-PD-1) treatment. These receptors all come from a person aged 40 to 85 with oral cavity squamous cell carcinoma. Both conserved end residues are part of each CDR3. The order of the fields is J gene, D gene, V gene, clone size, CDR3 protein, CDR3 DNA. D genes are given only for firm matches. Part of the rows lack a size; the others show once, few, many or a class for expanded clones.

TRBJ1-1 . TRBV2 . CASSGVLNTEAFF TGTGCCAGCAGTGGCGTCTTGAACACTGAAGCTTTCTTT
TRBJ2-7 TRBD2 TRBV30 once CAWSRDYLYEQYF TGTGCCTGGAGCCGGGACTATCTGTACGAGCAGTACTTC
TRBJ1-1 . TRBV2 . CASRDDRRRNTEAFF TGTGCCAGCAGAGACGACAGGAGAAGAAACACTGAAGCTTTCTTT
TRBJ2-3 . TRBV4-1 . CASSIALPTDTQYF TGCGCCAGCTCGATAGCGCTACCCACAGATACGCAGTATTTT
TRBJ2-2 . TRBV10-2 . CASSEPGGVTGELFF TGCGCCAGCAGTGAGCCCGGAGGGGTGACCGGGGAGCTGTTTTTT
TRBJ2-3 . TRBV5-1 . CASSLAFGGALSTDTQYF TGCGCCAGCAGCTTGGCCTTTGGAGGGGCGTTAAGCACAGATACGCAGTATTTT
TRBJ2-1 . TRBV6-1 . CASSERGNEQFF TGTGCCAGCAGTGAAAGAGGAAATGAGCAGTTCTTC
TRBJ1-5 . TRBV6-6 . CASSVQGNQPQHF TGTGCCAGCAGTGTACAGGGTAATCAGCCCCAGCATTTT
TRBJ2-5 . TRBV19 . CASSAVTTGFLNMETQYF TGTGCCAGTAGTGCAGTTACTACGGGGTTTCTCAACATGGAGACCCAGTACTTC
TRBJ1-2 . TRBV4-1 . CASSQRTGDYGYTF TGCGCCAGCAGCCAAAGAACAGGAGACTATGGCTACACCTTC
TRBJ1-1 . TRBV27 . CASSSIWMGGTEAFF TGTGCCAGCAGTTCGATCTGGATGGGGGGCACTGAAGCTTTCTTT
TRBJ2-1 . TRBV10-1 . CASSDSRVDEQFF TGCGCCAGCAGTGATTCTAGAGTCGATGAGCAGTTCTTC
TRBJ1-1 . TRBV12-5 . CASGDSGLGTEAFF TGTGCTAGTGGGGACAGCGGTCTGGGGACTGAAGCTTTCTTT
TRBJ2-1 . TRBV4-1 . CASSSSGSGPEQFF TGCGCCAGCAGCTCCTCGGGGAGCGGGCCTGAGCAGTTCTTC
TRBJ1-5 . TRBV2 few CASRVLRGSQPQHF TGTGCCAGCAGGGTGCTGCGGGGTAGTCAGCCCCAGCATTTT
TRBJ2-2 TRBD2 TRBV7-6 medium-sized CASSLAGGGELFF TGTGCCAGCAGCCTAGCGGGCGGCGGGGAGCTGTTTTTT
TRBJ1-1 . TRBV5-6 . CASSFRRSYKLEAFF TGTGCCAGCAGCTTTCGACGGAGTTATAAACTAGAAGCTTTCTTT
TRBJ1-2 TRBD1 TRBV5-1 . CASSHGQGGYGYTF TGCGCCAGCAGCCATGGACAGGGGGGATATGGCTACACCTTC
TRBJ2-2 TRBD1 TRBV28 . CASQLPTGVTGELFF TGTGCCAGCCAGTTGCCCACAGGGGTCACCGGGGAGCTGTTTTTT
TRBJ2-1 TRBD2 TRBV4-1 . CASSQGGAGGYEQFF TGCGCCAGCAGCCAGGGGGGAGCGGGAGGGTATGAGCAGTTCTTC
TRBJ1-1 . TRBV11-2 few CASSFSGEAFF TGTGCCAGCAGCTTTAGTGGTGAAGCTTTCTTT
TRBJ1-1 . TRBV7-8 . CASSLRYTEAFF TGTGCCAGCAGCTTGCGGTACACTGAAGCTTTCTTT
TRBJ1-2 . TRBV21-1 . CASSKVASTNYGYTF TGTGCCAGCAGCAAAGTGGCCAGCACTAACTATGGCTACACCTTC
TRBJ1-4 . TRBV5-4 . CASSRGQPPSNEKLFF TGTGCCAGCAGCCGCGGACAGCCCCCCTCTAATGAAAAACTGTTTTTT
TRBJ1-1 . TRBV5-6 . CASSLVQGDEAFF TGTGCCAGCAGCTTGGTTCAGGGTGATGAAGCTTTCTTT
TRBJ1-4 . TRBV2 few CASSFREGEKLFF TGTGCCAGCAGTTTCAGGGAGGGTGAAAAACTGTTTTTT
TRBJ1-2 . TRBV7-2 . CASSSSSSTYGYTF TGTGCCAGCAGCTCCTCGAGCTCTACCTATGGCTACACCTTC
TRBJ2-2 . TRBV28 . CASSLTQGWSGELFF TGTGCCAGCAGTTTAACGCAGGGGTGGTCCGGGGAGCTGTTTTTT
TRBJ2-7 TRBD1 TRBV25-1 . CASSWDRNSYEQYF TGTGCCAGCAGTTGGGACAGAAACTCCTACGAGCAGTACTTC
TRBJ2-7 . TRBV27 . CASINPGPPYEQYF TGTGCCAGCATCAACCCCGGGCCCCCCTACGAGCAGTACTTC
TRBJ2-3 TRBD1 TRBV7-8 few CASSGPGRTGIGDTQYF TGTGCCAGCAGCGGCCCGGGGAGGACAGGGATAGGAGATACGCAGTATTTT
TRBJ1-1 . TRBV18 . CASSFASQGFSEAFF TGTGCCAGCTCCTTTGCCTCACAGGGCTTCAGTGAAGCTTTCTTT
TRBJ1-3 . TRBV6-1 . CAGSTGSGNTIYF TGTGCCGGCTCGACGGGCTCTGGAAACACCATATATTTT
TRBJ1-1 TRBD1 TRBV30 . CAWNFRGQKSEAFF TGTGCCTGGAATTTCAGGGGGCAGAAATCTGAAGCTTTCTTT
TRBJ2-7 TRBD1 TRBV7-2 . CASSRSGQGYEQYF TGTGCCAGCAGCCGCTCCGGACAGGGCTACGAGCAGTACTTC
TRBJ2-7 TRBD2 TRBV5-5 . CASSLEYAREGYEQYF TGTGCCAGCAGCTTGGAATACGCGCGGGAGGGCTACGAGCAGTACTTC
TRBJ2-5 TRBD2 TRBV29-1 . CSADGLAGAHEETQYF TGCAGCGCAGACGGACTAGCGGGGGCGCACGAAGAGACCCAGTACTTC
TRBJ1-2 . TRBV6-5 . CASSYGAGTDGYTF TGTGCCAGCAGTTACGGGGCAGGGACCGATGGCTACACCTTC
TRBJ1-5 TRBD1 TRBV7-9 . CASSSDGTANQPQHF TGTGCCAGCAGCTCGGACGGGACAGCGAATCAGCCCCAGCATTTT
TRBJ1-1 TRBD1 TRBV6-4 . CASSDTRTGGAFF TGTGCCAGCAGTGACACCAGGACAGGGGGGGCTTTCTTT
TRBJ2-1 TRBD1 TRBV10-2 . CATEPGQGWGSEQFF TGCGCCACCGAACCGGGACAGGGGTGGGGTTCCGAGCAGTTCTTC
TRBJ2-1 . TRBV7-6 . CASSLAAAQGEQFF TGTGCCAGCAGCTTAGCAGCGGCTCAGGGGGAGCAGTTCTTC
TRBJ1-5 TRBD1 TRBV2 . CASRDRGFNQPQHF TGTGCCAGTAGGGACAGGGGGTTTAATCAGCCCCAGCATTTT
TRBJ1-2 TRBD1 TRBV5-1 . CASSSGTGVYGYTF TGCGCCAGCAGTTCCGGGACAGGGGTCTATGGCTACACCTTC
TRBJ1-5 TRBD1 TRBV12-5 medium-sized CASGLGTGGNQPQHF TGTGCTAGTGGTTTGGGGACAGGGGGCAATCAGCCCCAGCATTTT
TRBJ1-2 . TRBV6-6 few CASSRRGGDYGYTF TGTGCCAGCAGCCGGAGGGGGGGTGACTATGGCTACACCTTC
TRBJ1-5 TRBD1 TRBV2 . CASSLRMAGQVNQPQHF TGTGCCAGCAGTCTCCGGATGGCGGGACAGGTTAATCAGCCCCAGCATTTT
TRBJ1-2 . TRBV28 . CASSGTIYGYTF TGTGCCAGCAGTGGGACCATCTATGGCTACACCTTC
TRBJ2-1 TRBD2 TRBV19 many CATQLAGSYNEQFF TGTGCCACCCAACTAGCGGGAAGCTACAATGAGCAGTTCTTC
TRBJ1-2 TRBD1 TRBV7-9 . CASTLRGDYGYTF TGTGCCAGCACCCTCAGGGGGGACTATGGCTACACCTTC
TRBJ2-1 TRBD2 TRBV29-1 . CSVASGSYNEQFF TGCAGCGTTGCTAGCGGGAGCTACAATGAGCAGTTCTTC
TRBJ1-2 TRBD1 TRBV6-5 once CASSSRTGVYGYTF TGTGCCAGCAGCTCCAGGACAGGGGTGTATGGCTACACCTTC
TRBJ2-1 . TRBV27 once CASSPSVGDSYNEQFF TGTGCCAGCAGCCCTTCCGTGGGGGACTCCTACAATGAGCAGTTCTTC
TRBJ2-4 . TRBV9 . CASSVIGQEGGIQYF TGTGCCAGCAGCGTAATCGGACAAGAAGGTGGCATTCAGTACTTC
TRBJ2-3 TRBD2 TRBV5-1 . CASSLGLASTDTQYF TGCGCCAGCAGCTTGGGACTAGCAAGCACAGATACGCAGTATTTT
TRBJ1-1 . TRBV9 few CASSPTGTMNTEAFF TGTGCCAGCAGCCCCACAGGGACCATGAACACTGAAGCTTTCTTT
TRBJ1-1 TRBD1 TRBV7-2 . CASSLDRGYGTEAFF TGTGCCAGCAGCTTGGACAGGGGTTATGGCACTGAAGCTTTCTTT